This T cell receptor (beta chain) came from a study of CD8 T cells in Susac syndrome. Losses at the gene ends were 5 bases for V and 0 bases for J; bases not matched to a gene: 6. CDR1 MDHEN and CDR2 SYDVKM come from the germline V gene. This CDR3 comprises 15 residues. Roughly 0.45 to 1 ug RNA was reverse transcribed with random hexamers. TCRdb re-analysed the immunoSEQ multiplex PCR reads in MiXCR, keeping a single row per CDR3 protein. Counted here are around 71,000 distinct CDR3 sequences, 93% occurring once; the ten biggest clones make up roughly 0.15%. The CD8+ and CD4+ T cells were negatively isolated, with the TEMRA cells enriched by FACS.

This TCR came from a human donor with Susac syndrome. This chain connects TRBV28 to TRBJ1-1; 7 bases map to TRBD1. Sequenced sample: CD4+ T cells from PBMCs. As DNA, the CDR3 is TGTGCCAGCAGTCCCCCGGGACAGATGAACACTGAAGCTTTCTTT. Its translation: CASSPPGQMNTEAFF.